The next 5 T cell receptor beta chains were all read from a single sample in a study of T cell changes during pregnancy in multiple sclerosis. Measured with immunoSEQ multiplex PCR; TCRdb has only the in-frame clones, and not every one. The sample shows approximately 100,000 clones, roughly nine tenths of them seen only once. Here the sequenced sample was peripheral blood, taken in the second trimester of pregnancy. Source of these receptors: a female donor with multiple sclerosis, enrolled in a pregnancy study.

This chain joins TRBV4-1 and TRBJ2-1; tentative D call: TRBD2 (5 bases). This CDR3 spans 15 amino acids. Trimming shortened V by 5 bases and J by 5 bases, and 16 bases separated the two germline ends. The germline V gene encodes CDR1 MGHRA and CDR2 YSYEKL. CDR3 DNA sequence: TGCGCCAGCAGCTTTCCCGGACTTACGAACAATGAGCAGTTCTTC. Encoded protein: CASSFPGLTNNEQFF.

The chain recombines TRBV6-5 with TRBJ1-6; D not certain. V was cut by 3 bases and J by 4 bases, with 7 bases left in between. Germline lookup yields CDR1 MNHEY and CDR2 SVGAGI. This CDR3 has 14 amino acids. The CDR3 sequence: CASSYTPYNSPLHF. DNA of the CDR3: TGTGCCAGCAGTTATACACCTTATAATTCACCCCTCCACTTT.

On this clone itself: Other DNA sequences in the same sample also yield this CDR3. The chain has TRBV19 and TRBJ1-5; no reliable D call. The CDR3 runs 13 residues. The V gene's germline CDR1 is LNHDA and CDR2 SQIVND (reference sequence). V was cut by 1 base and J by 4 bases, with 5 bases left in between. The CDR3 nucleotides are TGTGCCAGTAGTATAGGAGGGAATCAGCCCCAGCATTTT. It translates to CASSIGGNQPQHF.

J is TRBJ1-4 and V is TRBV5-5; no firm D call. Germline V gives CDR1 SGHKS, CDR2 YYEKEE (reference sequence). The CDR3 extends over 13 amino acids. Between the trimmed V and J ends, which lost 4 bases and 7 bases, there was a span of 11 bases. The CDR3: CASSRGSFEKLFF. The DNA for the CDR3 is TGTGCCAGCAGCCGCGGAAGTTTTGAAAAACTGTTTTTT.

V usage is TRBV30 and J usage is TRBJ2-1; TRBD2 agrees at 9 bases. CDR1 and CDR2 (germline): GTSNPN, SVGIG (reference sequence). The CDR3 runs to 13 residues. V dropped 3 bases and J dropped 7; count of bases not matched to a gene: 4. As DNA, the CDR3 is TGTGCCTGGAGAGGCGGGAGGGTTAATGAGCAGTTCTTC. Its translation: CAWRGGRVNEQFF.